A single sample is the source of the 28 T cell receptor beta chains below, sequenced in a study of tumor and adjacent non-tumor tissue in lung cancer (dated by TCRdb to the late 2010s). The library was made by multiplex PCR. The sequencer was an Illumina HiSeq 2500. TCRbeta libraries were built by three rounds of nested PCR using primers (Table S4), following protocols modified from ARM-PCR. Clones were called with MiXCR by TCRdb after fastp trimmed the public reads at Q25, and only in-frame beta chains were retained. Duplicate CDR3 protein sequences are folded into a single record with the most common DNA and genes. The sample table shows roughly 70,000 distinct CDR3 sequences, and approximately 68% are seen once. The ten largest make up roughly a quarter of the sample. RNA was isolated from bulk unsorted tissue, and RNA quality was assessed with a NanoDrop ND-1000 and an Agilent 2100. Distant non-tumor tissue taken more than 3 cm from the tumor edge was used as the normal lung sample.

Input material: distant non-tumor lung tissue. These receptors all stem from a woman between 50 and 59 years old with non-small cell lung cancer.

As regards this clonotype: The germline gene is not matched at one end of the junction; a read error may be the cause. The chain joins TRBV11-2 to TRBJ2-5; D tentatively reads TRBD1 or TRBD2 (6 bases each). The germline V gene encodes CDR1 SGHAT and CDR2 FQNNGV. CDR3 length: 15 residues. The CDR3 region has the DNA TGTGCCAGCAGCTTAGATGTGGGGGGCGGGGAGACCCAATACTTC. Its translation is CASSLDVGGGETQYF.

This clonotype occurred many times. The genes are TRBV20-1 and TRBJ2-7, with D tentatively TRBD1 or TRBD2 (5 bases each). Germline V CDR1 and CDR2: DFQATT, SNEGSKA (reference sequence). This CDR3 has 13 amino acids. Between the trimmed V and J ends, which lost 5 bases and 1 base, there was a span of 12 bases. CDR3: CSAWGRGSYEQYF. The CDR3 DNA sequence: TGCAGTGCTTGGGGACGGGGATCCTACGAGCAGTACTTC.

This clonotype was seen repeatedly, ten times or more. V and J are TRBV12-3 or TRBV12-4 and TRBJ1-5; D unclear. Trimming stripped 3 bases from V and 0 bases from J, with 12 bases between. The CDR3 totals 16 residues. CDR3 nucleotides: TGTGCCAGCAGTTTGGACGGGCGTCTTAGCAATCAGCCCCAGCATTTT. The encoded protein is CASSLDGRLSNQPQHF.

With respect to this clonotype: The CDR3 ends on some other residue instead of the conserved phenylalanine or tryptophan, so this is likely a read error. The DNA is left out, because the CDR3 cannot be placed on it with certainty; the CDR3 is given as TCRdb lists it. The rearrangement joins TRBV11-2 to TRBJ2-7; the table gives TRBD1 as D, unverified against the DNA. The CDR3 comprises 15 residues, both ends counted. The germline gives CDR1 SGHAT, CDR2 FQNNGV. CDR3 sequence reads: CASSSGTDRTYEQHI.

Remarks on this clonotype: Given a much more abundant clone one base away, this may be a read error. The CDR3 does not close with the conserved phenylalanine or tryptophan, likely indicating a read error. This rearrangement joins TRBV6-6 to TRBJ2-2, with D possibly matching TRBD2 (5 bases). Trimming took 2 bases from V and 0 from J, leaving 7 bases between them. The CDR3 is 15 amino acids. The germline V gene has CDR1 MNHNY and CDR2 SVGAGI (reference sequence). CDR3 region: CASSYEGSNTGELFS. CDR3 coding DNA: TGTGCCAGCAGTTACGAGGGATCGAACACCGGGGAGCTGTTTTCT.

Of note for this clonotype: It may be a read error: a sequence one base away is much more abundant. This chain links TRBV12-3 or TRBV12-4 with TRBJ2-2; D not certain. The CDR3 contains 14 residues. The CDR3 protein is CACSLVSGAGELFF. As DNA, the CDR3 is TGTGCCTGCAGTTTAGTCTCGGGCGCCGGGGAGCTGTTTTTT.

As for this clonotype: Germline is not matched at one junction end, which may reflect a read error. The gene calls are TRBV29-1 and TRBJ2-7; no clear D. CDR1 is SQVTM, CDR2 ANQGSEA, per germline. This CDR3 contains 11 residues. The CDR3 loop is CSMVAHYDQYF. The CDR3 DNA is TGCAGCATGGTGGCCCACTACGATCAGTACTTC.

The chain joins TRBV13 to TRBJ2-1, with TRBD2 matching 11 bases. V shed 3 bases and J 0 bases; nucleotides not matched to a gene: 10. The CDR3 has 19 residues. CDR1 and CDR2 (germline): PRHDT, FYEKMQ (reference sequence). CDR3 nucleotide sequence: TGTGCCAGCAGCTTTGCGACTAGCGGGGACCCGAGCTCCTACAATGAGCAGTTCTTC. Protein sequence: CASSFATSGDPSSYNEQFF.

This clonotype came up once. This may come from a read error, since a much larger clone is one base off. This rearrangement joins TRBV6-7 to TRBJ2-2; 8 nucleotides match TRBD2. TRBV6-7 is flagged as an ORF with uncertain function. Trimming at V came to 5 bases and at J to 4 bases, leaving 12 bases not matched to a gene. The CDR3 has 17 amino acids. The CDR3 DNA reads TGTGCCAGCAGTACTCGGGGACTAGAGGGAGCCACCGGGGAGCTGTTTTTT. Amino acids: CASSTRGLEGATGELFF.

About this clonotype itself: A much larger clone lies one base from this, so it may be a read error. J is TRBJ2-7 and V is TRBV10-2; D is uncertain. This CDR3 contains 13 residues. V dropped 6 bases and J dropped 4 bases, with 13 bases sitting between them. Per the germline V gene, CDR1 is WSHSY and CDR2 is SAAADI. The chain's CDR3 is CASRKSGQYEQYF. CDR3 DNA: TGCGCCAGCAGGAAGTCGGGCCAATACGAGCAGTACTTC.

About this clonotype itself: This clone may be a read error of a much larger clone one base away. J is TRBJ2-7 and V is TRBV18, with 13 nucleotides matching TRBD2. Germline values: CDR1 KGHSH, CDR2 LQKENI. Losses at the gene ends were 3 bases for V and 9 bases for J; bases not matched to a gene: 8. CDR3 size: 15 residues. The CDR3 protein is CASSPELAGGKGQYF. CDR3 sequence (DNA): TGTGCCAGCTCACCGGAACTAGCGGGAGGGAAAGGGCAGTACTTC.

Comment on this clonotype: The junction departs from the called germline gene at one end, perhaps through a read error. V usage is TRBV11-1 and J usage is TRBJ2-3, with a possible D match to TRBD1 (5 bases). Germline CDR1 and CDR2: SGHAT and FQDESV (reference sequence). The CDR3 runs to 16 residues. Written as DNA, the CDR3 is TGTGCCGGCAGCAGCGAAGACAGAATGGGCACAGATACGCAGTATTTT. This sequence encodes CAGSSEDRMGTDTQYF.

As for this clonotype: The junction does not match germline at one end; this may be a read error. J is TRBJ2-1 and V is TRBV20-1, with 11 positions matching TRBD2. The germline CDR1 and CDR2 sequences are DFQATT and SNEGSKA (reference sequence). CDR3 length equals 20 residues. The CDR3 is CSARDRYLGTSGSVHNEEFF. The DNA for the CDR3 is TGCAGTGCCAGAGATCGTTATTTGGGAACTAGCGGGAGTGTTCACAATGAGGAGTTCTTC.

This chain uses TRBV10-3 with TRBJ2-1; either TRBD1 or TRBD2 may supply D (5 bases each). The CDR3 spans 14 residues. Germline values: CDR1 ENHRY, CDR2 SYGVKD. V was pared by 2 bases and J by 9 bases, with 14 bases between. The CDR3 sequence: CAISEPSGGGEQFF. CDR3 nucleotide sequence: TGTGCCATCAGTGAGCCAAGCGGTGGGGGTGAGCAGTTCTTC.

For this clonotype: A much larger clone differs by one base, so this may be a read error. The CDR3 bases are TGTGTCAGCAGCCGAGGGTCCTCCTTTTACGAGCAGTACTTC. It encodes CVSSRGSSFYEQYF. This chain joins TRBV6-6 and TRBJ2-7, with a weak D call TRBD2 (5 bases). CDR1 and CDR2 (germline): MNHNY, SVGAGI (reference sequence). The CDR3 length is 14 residues.

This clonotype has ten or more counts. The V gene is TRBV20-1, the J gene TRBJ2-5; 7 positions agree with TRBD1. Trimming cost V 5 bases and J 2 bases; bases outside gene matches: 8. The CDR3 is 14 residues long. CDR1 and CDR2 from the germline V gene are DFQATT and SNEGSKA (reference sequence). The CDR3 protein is CSASRAGGQETQYF. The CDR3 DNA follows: TGCAGTGCTTCCCGCGCAGGGGGACAAGAGACCCAGTACTTC.

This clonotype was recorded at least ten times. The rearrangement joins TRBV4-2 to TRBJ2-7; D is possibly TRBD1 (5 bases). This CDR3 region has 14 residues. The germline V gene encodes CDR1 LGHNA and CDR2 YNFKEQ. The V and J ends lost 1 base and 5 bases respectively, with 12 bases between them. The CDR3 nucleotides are TGTGCCAGCAGCCAAGGGGCAGGGTCCCACGAGCAGTACTTC. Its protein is CASSQGAGSHEQYF.

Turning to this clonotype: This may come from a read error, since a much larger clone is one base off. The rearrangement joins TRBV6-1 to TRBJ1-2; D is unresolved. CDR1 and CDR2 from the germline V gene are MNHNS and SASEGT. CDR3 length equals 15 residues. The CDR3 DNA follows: TGTGCCAGCGCCATCTCCCCAACAGAAAACTATGGCTACATCTTC. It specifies CASAISPTENYGYIF.

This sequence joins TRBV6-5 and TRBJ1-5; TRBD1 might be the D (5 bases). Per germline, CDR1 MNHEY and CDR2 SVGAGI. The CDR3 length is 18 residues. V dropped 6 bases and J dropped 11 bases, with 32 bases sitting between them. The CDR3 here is CASSSRAAGQNSNQSQHF. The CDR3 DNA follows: TGTGCCAGCAGCTCGCGAGCGGCAGGACAAAATAGCAATCAATCCCAGCATTTT.

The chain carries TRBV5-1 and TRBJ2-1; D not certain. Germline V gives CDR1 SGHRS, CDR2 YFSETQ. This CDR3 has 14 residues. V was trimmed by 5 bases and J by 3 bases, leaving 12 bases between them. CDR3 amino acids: CASRRDFDYNEQFF. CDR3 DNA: TGCGCCAGCAGAAGGGATTTCGACTACAATGAGCAGTTCTTC.

The CDR3 reads CASSPSGSPNEQFF. CDR3 nucleotides: TGCGCCAGCAGCCCTAGCGGGAGTCCGAATGAGCAGTTCTTC. The chain carries TRBV5-1 and TRBJ2-1; 10 nucleotides align to TRBD2. Germline V gives CDR1 SGHRS, CDR2 YFSETQ. V trimming: 4 bases; J trimming: 7 bases; junction bases outside the gene matches: 5. CDR3 length: 14 amino acids.

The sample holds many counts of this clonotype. CDR3 residues: CASSRQQNQPQHF. As DNA, the CDR3 is TGTGCCAGCAGTAGACAGCAGAATCAGCCCCAGCATTTT. This chain uses TRBV6-5 with TRBJ1-5, with D possibly matching TRBD1 (5 bases). The CDR3 extends over 13 amino acids. Trimming removed 5 bases from V and 4 bases from J, with 9 bases in between. Germline V gene lookup returns CDR1 MNHEY and CDR2 SVGAGI.

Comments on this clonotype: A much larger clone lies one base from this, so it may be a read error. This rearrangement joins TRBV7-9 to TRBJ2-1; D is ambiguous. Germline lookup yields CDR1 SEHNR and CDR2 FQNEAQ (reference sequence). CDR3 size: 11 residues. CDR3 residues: CDSSLMGEQFF. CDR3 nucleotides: TGTGACAGCAGCTTAATGGGTGAGCAGTTCTTC.

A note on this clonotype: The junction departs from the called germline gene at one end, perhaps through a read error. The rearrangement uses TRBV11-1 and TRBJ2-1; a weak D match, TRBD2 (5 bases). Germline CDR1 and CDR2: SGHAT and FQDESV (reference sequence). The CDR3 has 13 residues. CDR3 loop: CVSGLPLLGEQFF. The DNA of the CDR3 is TGTGTCAGCGGCTTACCTCTGCTGGGTGAGCAGTTCTTC.

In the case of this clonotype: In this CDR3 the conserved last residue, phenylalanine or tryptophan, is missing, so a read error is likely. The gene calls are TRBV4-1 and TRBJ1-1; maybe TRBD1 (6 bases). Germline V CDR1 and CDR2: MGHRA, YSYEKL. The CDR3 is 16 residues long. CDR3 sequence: CASSQDRYRANTEAFS. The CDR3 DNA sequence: TGCGCCAGCAGCCAAGATCGCTACAGGGCGAACACCGAAGCTTTCTCT.

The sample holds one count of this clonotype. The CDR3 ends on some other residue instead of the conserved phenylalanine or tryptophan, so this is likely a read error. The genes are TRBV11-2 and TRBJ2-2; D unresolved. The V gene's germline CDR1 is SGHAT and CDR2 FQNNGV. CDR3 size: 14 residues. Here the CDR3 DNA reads TGTACCGGCAGCAAAAACTGGGACACCGGGGAGCTGTTTTAT. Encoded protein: CTGSKNWDTGELFY.

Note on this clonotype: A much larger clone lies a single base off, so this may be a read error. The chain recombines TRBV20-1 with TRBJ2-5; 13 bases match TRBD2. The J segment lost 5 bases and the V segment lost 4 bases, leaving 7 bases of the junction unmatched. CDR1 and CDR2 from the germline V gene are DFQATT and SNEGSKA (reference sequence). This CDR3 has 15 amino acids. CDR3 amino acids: CSATGLAGVDETQYF. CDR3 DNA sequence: TGCAGTGCTACAGGACTAGCGGGAGTTGATGAGACCCAGTACTTC.

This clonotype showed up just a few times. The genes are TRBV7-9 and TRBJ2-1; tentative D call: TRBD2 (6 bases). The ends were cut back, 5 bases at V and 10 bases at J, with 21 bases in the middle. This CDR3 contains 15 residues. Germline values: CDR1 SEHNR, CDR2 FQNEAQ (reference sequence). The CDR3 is CASSLLGNGSREQFF. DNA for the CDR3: TGTGCCAGCAGCCTCCTCGGTAACGGGAGTCGGGAGCAGTTCTTC. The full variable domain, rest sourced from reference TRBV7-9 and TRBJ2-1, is DTGVSQNPRHKITKRGQNVTFRCDPISEHNRLYWYRQTLGQGPEFLTYFQNEAQLEKSRLLSDRFSAERPKGSFSTLEIQRTEQGDSAMYLCASSLLGNGSREQFFGPGTRLTVL.